The 13 T cell receptor beta chains in this list originate from one sample, sequenced in a study of naive and memory T cell subsets. Both TRBC1 and TRBC2 were covered by a beta constant-region primer of two equimolar oligonucleotides. TCRdb re-derived calls from the UMI-ligation and nested PCR reads in MiXCR, one entry per CDR3 protein. The table shows approximately 85,000 distinct CDR3 sequences, with 7% occurring only once. Sequencing used central memory CD4+ T cells from blood. These receptors originate from a human donor in good health.

The V call is TRBV20-1, the J call TRBJ2-5; 8 bases fit TRBD1. The germline V gene has CDR1 DFQATT and CDR2 SNEGSKA (reference sequence). The ends lost 3 bases at V and 3 bases at J; junction bases unmatched: 9. There are 15 residues in the CDR3. The CDR3 here is CSARPPDRAKETQYF. CDR3 nucleotides: TGCAGTGCTAGGCCCCCGGACAGGGCGAAAGAGACCCAGTACTTC.

This clonotype was detected many times. The rearrangement uses TRBV5-4 and TRBJ2-5; the D is unclear. CDR1 is SGHNT and CDR2 is YYREEE in the germline V gene (reference sequence). The CDR3 has 13 residues. Trimming left V 4 bases short and J 6 bases short, with 13 bases between. CDR3 sequence: CASSSPSHQTQYF. The CDR3 nucleotides read TGTGCCAGCAGCAGCCCCAGTCACCAGACCCAGTACTTC.

The chain links TRBV12-3 or TRBV12-4 to TRBJ2-4; 10 positions agree with TRBD2. J was trimmed by 7 bases and V by 5 bases; bases with no gene match: 11. There are 16 residues in the CDR3. The CDR3 DNA is TGTGCCAGCAGTCTCAGCGGGAGGGCCTTGATGAACATTCAGTACTTC. It translates to CASSLSGRALMNIQYF.

This clonotype occurred many times. V usage is TRBV19 and J usage is TRBJ1-5, with 8 positions matching TRBD1. Germline values: CDR1 LNHDA, CDR2 SQIVND (reference sequence). This CDR3 has 14 residues. The ends lost 4 bases at V and 7 bases at J; junction bases unmatched: 6. DNA of the CDR3: TGTGCCAGTAGTAAGTCCCGGGACAGGCAGCCCCAGCATTTT. Its protein is CASSKSRDRQPQHF.

This clonotype was counted at least ten times. V gene TRBV3-1 combines with J gene TRBJ1-6, with D possibly being TRBD1 (5 bases). The V end lost 1 base, the J end lost 8 bases, and 12 bases lay between the germline ends. Germline CDR1 and CDR2: LGHDT and YNNKEL (reference sequence). This CDR3 has 15 amino acids. In DNA, the CDR3 is TGTGCCAGCAGCCAAGCGGGGGTATCTGATTCACCCCTCCACTTT. This codes for CASSQAGVSDSPLHF. The variable domain in full, completed from reference TRBV3-1 and TRBJ1-6, reads DTAVSQTPKYLVTQMGNDKSIKCEQNLGHDTMYWYKQDSKKFLKIMFSYNNKELIINETVPNRFSPKSPDKAHLNLHINSLELGDSAVYFCASSQAGVSDSPLHFGNGTRLTVT.

This clonotype has more than one count but fewer than ten. The V call is TRBV2, the J call TRBJ2-1, with unresolved D. Germline CDR1 SNHLY, CDR2 FYNNEI. The CDR3 has 12 amino acids. The V end was cut by 7 bases, the J end by 5 bases, with 9 bases between. CDR3 residues: CASIQRDNEQFF. As DNA, the CDR3 is TGTGCCAGCATACAGCGAGACAATGAGCAGTTCTTC.

In its sample, this clonotype was seen a few times. The rearrangement links TRBV14 to TRBJ2-1; either TRBD1 or TRBD2 may fit D (5 bases each). CDR1 is SGHDN, CDR2 FVKESK, per germline. CDR3 length: 13 amino acids. Trimming took 4 bases from V and 4 from J, leaving 8 bases between them. The CDR3 spells CASSRGLYNEQFF. The CDR3 region has the DNA TGTGCCAGCAGCCGGGGGTTGTACAATGAGCAGTTCTTC.

The J gene is TRBJ2-3, the V gene TRBV6-2 or TRBV6-3, with 11 bases matching TRBD2. Germline CDR1 MNHEY, CDR2 SVGEGT. The CDR3 has 15 amino acids. Losses at the gene ends were 7 bases for V and 2 bases for J; bases not matched to a gene: 5. CDR3 coding DNA: TGTGCCAGCATGGGACTAGCGGCGATCACAGATACGCAGTATTTT. It codes for CASMGLAAITDTQYF.

The V and J genes are TRBV5-5 and TRBJ2-3, with 7 bases lining up with TRBD2. Trimming cost V 2 bases and J 1 base; bases outside gene matches: 1. In germline, CDR1 is SGHKS, CDR2 YYEKEE (reference sequence). The CDR3 runs 14 residues. This CDR3 is CASSFRGGTDTQYF. CDR3 DNA: TGTGCCAGCAGCTTTCGGGGGGGCACAGATACGCAGTATTTT.

The chain has TRBV15 and TRBJ2-5; D might be TRBD1 or TRBD2, each matching 5 bases. This CDR3 has 14 amino acids. CDR1 is LNHNV and CDR2 is YYDKDF in the germline V gene (reference sequence). V was shortened by 0 bases and J by 3 bases, with 8 bases between the two germline ends. As DNA, the CDR3 is TGTGCCACCAGCAGAGAATGGGGGAAAGAGACCCAGTACTTC. It translates to CATSREWGKETQYF.

This clonotype was seen repeatedly, ten times or more. This chain joins TRBV15 and TRBJ2-1; D is possibly TRBD2 (10 bases). Trimming shortened V by 3 bases and J by 6 bases, and 21 bases separated the two germline ends. CDR1 is LNHNV and CDR2 is YYDKDF in the germline V gene (reference sequence). CDR3 length: 17 amino acids. CDR3 sequence: CATSSSGGTGLGNEQFF. In DNA, the CDR3 is TGTGCCACCAGCAGTAGCGGGGGGACAGGGTTAGGCAATGAGCAGTTCTTC.

The chain uses TRBV28 and TRBJ2-7; 8 positions agree with TRBD1. Per the germline V gene, CDR1 is MDHEN and CDR2 is SYDVKM. After removal of 6 bases from V and 7 bases from J, the junction contained 8 bases not matched to a gene. CDR3 length: 13 amino acids. The CDR3 spells CASRETGAGEQYF. The CDR3 region has the DNA TGTGCCAGCAGAGAGACAGGGGCGGGAGAGCAGTACTTC.

The chain uses TRBV10-3 and TRBJ2-3, with D possibly called TRBD1 or TRBD2 (6 bases each). V lost 3 bases and J 5 bases, leaving 12 bases between the germline ends. Germline-derived CDR1 and CDR2 are ENHRY and SYGVKD. This CDR3 comprises 14 residues. DNA for the CDR3: TGTGCCATCAGTGAAAGGGGGGCGAGAGATACGCAGTATTTT. This gives the protein CAISERGARDTQYF.